The 7 T cell receptor beta chains below all came from one sample that was sequenced in a study of T cell responses to AZD1222 COVID-19 vaccine. The data were produced by immunoSEQ multiplex PCR, yet TCRdb's version contains in-frame clones alone and is incomplete. The data contain about 70,000 clones, 83% of them singletons. Sequences were derived from peripheral blood, sampled 28 days after the second AZD1222 dose. The source of these receptors is an adult who received the AZD1222 COVID-19 vaccine.

The V call is TRBV27, the J call TRBJ2-7; TRBD1 matches at 8 bases. This CDR3 contains 16 residues. In germline, CDR1 is MNHEY, CDR2 SMNVEV (reference sequence). V shed 5 bases, J shed 2 bases, and the junction held 11 bases outside the gene matches. The CDR3 sequence is CASSPISGGLTYEQYF. The CDR3 region has the DNA TGTGCCAGCAGTCCCATCTCAGGGGGCCTTACCTACGAGCAGTACTTC.

This chain links TRBV19 with TRBJ1-1, with TRBD1 identical over 9 bases. V shed 3 bases and J 1 base; nucleotides not matched to a gene: 3. The CDR3 is made up of 15 amino acids. CDR1 is LNHDA and CDR2 is SQIVND in the germline V gene (reference sequence). The CDR3 region is CASSMRTGENTEAFF. The CDR3 DNA sequence: TGTGCCAGTAGTATGAGGACAGGGGAGAACACTGAAGCTTTCTTT.

This clone was detected a few times. The chain combines TRBV5-1 with TRBJ1-4; TRBD1 is a possible D gene (5 bases). Germline V gives CDR1 SGHRS, CDR2 YFSETQ. The CDR3 is 14 amino acids. Trimming pared 2 bases from V and 8 bases from J, leaving 13 bases between. DNA of the CDR3: TGCGCCAGCAGCTTAAGGGACGCCAGGGAAAAACTGTTTTTT. Its protein product is CASSLRDAREKLFF. Complete variable domain (other parts from reference TRBV5-1 and TRBJ1-4): KAGVTQTPRYLIKTRGQQVTLSCSPISGHRSVSWYQQTPGQGLQFLFEYFSETQRNKGNFPGRFSGRQFSNSRSEMNVSTLELGDSALYLCASSLRDAREKLFFGSGTQLSVL.

CDR3 sequence (DNA): TGTGCCATCAGTGAGTCGGAAGATACGCAGTATTTT. Translation gives CAISESEDTQYF. V and J are TRBV10-3 and TRBJ2-3; D uncertain. The CDR3 is 12 residues long. The germline V and J ends were trimmed by 0 bases and 5 bases, with 3 bases remaining between them. CDR1 and CDR2 (germline): ENHRY, SYGVKD.

V and J are TRBV6-6 and TRBJ2-7, with 7 nucleotides matching TRBD2. The CDR3 is 15 amino acids. Germline V gene data show CDR1 as MNHNY and CDR2 as SVGAGI (reference sequence). The V segment lost 6 bases and the J segment 0 bases; nucleotides outside the gene matches: 8. The CDR3 DNA is TGTGCCAGCAGGGAAACTAGCGTGGGCTCCTACGAGCAGTACTTC. Its translation: CASRETSVGSYEQYF.

The DNA of the CDR3 is TGTGCCAGCTCACCCCCCCCCGGCTCTGGAAACACCATATATTTT. Amino acids: CASSPPPGSGNTIYF. V gene TRBV18 combines with J gene TRBJ1-3, with D unresolved. The CDR3 is 15 residues long. The germline V and J ends were trimmed by 3 bases and 0 bases, with 9 bases remaining between them. CDR1 and CDR2 (germline): KGHSH, LQKENI.

Only one count was recorded for this clone. The rearrangement links TRBV10-3 to TRBJ1-3; 7 bases map to TRBD1. With V trimmed by 10 bases and J by 3 bases, 12 bases remained unmatched. Germline V gene data show CDR1 as ENHRY and CDR2 as SYGVKD. The CDR3 length is 15 residues. CDR3 nucleotides: TGTGCCACCAGGCCCGAGGGGGCGATTGGAAACACCATATATTTT. Protein sequence: CATRPEGAIGNTIYF.